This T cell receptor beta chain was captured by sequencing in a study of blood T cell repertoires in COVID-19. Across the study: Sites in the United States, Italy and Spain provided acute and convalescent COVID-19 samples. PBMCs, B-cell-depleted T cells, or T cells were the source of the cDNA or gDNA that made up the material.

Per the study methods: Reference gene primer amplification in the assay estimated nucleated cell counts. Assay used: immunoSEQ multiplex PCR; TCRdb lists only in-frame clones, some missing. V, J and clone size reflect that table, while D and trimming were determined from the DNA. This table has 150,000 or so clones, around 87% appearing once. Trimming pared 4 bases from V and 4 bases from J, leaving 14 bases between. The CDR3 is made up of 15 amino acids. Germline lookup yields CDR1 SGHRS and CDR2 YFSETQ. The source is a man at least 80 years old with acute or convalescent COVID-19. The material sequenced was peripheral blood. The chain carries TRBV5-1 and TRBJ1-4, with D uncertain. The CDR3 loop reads CASSPGSMVNEKLFF. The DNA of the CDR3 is TGCGCCAGCAGCCCGGGGTCCATGGTTAATGAAAAACTGTTTTTT.